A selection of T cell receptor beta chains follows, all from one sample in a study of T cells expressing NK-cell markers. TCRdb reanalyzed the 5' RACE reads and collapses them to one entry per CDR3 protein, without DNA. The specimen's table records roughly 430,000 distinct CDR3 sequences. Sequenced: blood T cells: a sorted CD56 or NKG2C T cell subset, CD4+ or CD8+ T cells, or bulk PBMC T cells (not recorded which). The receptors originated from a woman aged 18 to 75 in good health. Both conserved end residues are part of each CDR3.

CASGWAASGGAEQFF | 15 | TRBJ2-1 | TRBV5-1
CASSRSGSFDEQYF | 14 | TRBJ2-7 | TRBV12-3/TRBV12-4
CASTGGGFERPQYF | 14 | TRBJ2-3 | TRBV7-2
CASSLWSLGAPNEQFF | 16 | TRBJ2-1 | TRBV7-8
CASSGGQPLGVYNEQFF | 17 | TRBJ2-1 | TRBV5-1
CASSYFGQGAYSPLHF | 16 | TRBJ1-6 | TRBV6-5
CSAPPPGNTEAFF | 13 | TRBJ1-1 | TRBV20-1
CASSFIRDPEAFF | 13 | TRBJ1-1 | TRBV5-4
CAVRGDGELFF | 11 | TRBJ2-2 | TRBV24-1
CASRRQGPNEKLFF | 14 | TRBJ1-4 | TRBV6-1
CASSHAGFQYF | 11 | TRBJ2-4 | TRBV3-1
CASGGPGNQPQHF | 13 | TRBJ1-5 | TRBV28
CASSQDGLLSYNEQFF | 16 | TRBJ2-1 | TRBV4-1
CASRPAGGGTDTQYF | 15 | TRBJ2-3 | TRBV3-1
CATLDSIQETQYF | 13 | TRBJ2-5 | TRBV10-3
CASSYQAGGKNEQFF | 15 | TRBJ2-1 | TRBV6-5
CATSDSTGGDSDNEQFF | 17 | TRBJ2-1 | TRBV24-1
CASIQTVRFGTQYF | 14 | TRBJ2-3 | TRBV28
CASSLSPRQGTRETQYF | 17 | TRBJ2-5 | TRBV12-3/TRBV12-4
CASSTGLAGGPNNEQFF | 17 | TRBJ2-1 | TRBV19
CASSTGTGLRAVNTEAFF | 18 | TRBJ1-1 | TRBV10-2
CASSSPTASNQPQHF | 15 | TRBJ1-5 | TRBV6-5
CASRAGTSGITDTQYF | 16 | TRBJ2-3 | TRBV6-2/TRBV6-3
CASTLGESIQETQYF | 15 | TRBJ2-5 | TRBV9
CASSPPGQGYYEQYF | 15 | TRBJ2-7 | TRBV18
CATSLGGQGWDYGYTF | 16 | TRBJ1-2 | TRBV5-4
CSASQGSMNTEAFF | 14 | TRBJ1-1 | TRBV29-1
CSWAGPFKSSYEQYF | 15 | TRBJ2-7 | TRBV20-1
CASSLSEIYEQYF | 13 | TRBJ2-7 | TRBV7-9
CASSVVGGLGEKLFF | 15 | TRBJ1-4 | TRBV9
CASSPPVGRNMNTEAFF | 17 | TRBJ1-1 | TRBV18
CASSFYREETQYF | 13 | TRBJ2-5 | TRBV12-3/TRBV12-4
CSALFGEGAFF | 11 | TRBJ1-1 | TRBV20-1
CASSLRLAQGNEQFF | 15 | TRBJ2-1 | TRBV4-2
CASSLAGTGPRDTQYF | 16 | TRBJ2-3 | TRBV7-2
CASSLGSLPAYGYTF | 15 | TRBJ1-2 | TRBV7-9
CASSLVAGSFYEQYF | 15 | TRBJ2-7 | TRBV5-1
CASSPQVAPGNSPLHF | 16 | TRBJ1-6 | TRBV6-5